This is a list of T cell receptor beta chains from one sample in a study of blood T cells in healthy people across ages. TCRdb independently ran MiXCR on the 5' RACE reads; one entry per CDR3 protein. Seen here are 1.2 million to 1.5 million distinct CDR3 sequences, roughly 40% observed once, and the top ten hold 7% to 9%. Material: blood. The receptor source for this set is a woman aged 18-29 years in good health. Both conserved end residues are part of each CDR3. D genes are given only for firm matches. Expanded clones are given a class, and other clones once, few, many or no size at all.

clone_size	v_call	d_call	j_call	cdr3_nt	cdr3_aa
few	TRBV4-2	NA	TRBJ1-4	TGTGCCAGCAGCCAAGATAGGGCAGTAGATGTGGAAAAACTGTTTTTT	CASSQDRAVDVEKLFF
NA	TRBV20-1	TRBD2	TRBJ2-5	TGCAGTGCACGAGCGGGACTAGCGGGGGGGTACCAAGAGACCCAGTACTTC	CSARAGLAGGYQETQYF
NA	TRBV5-5	NA	TRBJ2-3	TGTGCCAGCAGCCGTCCGGGACTCCGGGCAGATACGCAGTATTTT	CASSRPGLRADTQYF
NA	TRBV12-3/TRBV12-4	NA	TRBJ1-4	TGTGCCAGCAGAGCTAGGGGGACCGATGAAAAACTGTTTTTT	CASRARGTDEKLFF
NA	TRBV20-1	TRBD1	TRBJ1-5	TGCAGTGCTAGAGATTTGATCGGGGACAGGGGCAATCAGCCCCAGCATTTT	CSARDLIGDRGNQPQHF
NA	TRBV27	NA	TRBJ1-2	TGTGCCAGCAGTTGGTCCCGGGAAAACTATGGCTACACCTTC	CASSWSRENYGYTF
NA	TRBV12-3/TRBV12-4	TRBD2	TRBJ2-7	TGTACCAGCAGTTTTGGGACTAGCGGGTACTACGAGCAGTACTTC	CTSSFGTSGYYEQYF
NA	TRBV4-1	NA	TRBJ1-1	TGCGCCAGCAGCCAAGACGATGCGCGGCTGAACACTGAAGCTTTCTTT	CASSQDDARLNTEAFF
NA	TRBV28	NA	TRBJ2-7	TGTGCCAGCAGTAAGACCGACCGCGAGCAGTACTTC	CASSKTDREQYF
NA	TRBV6-5	NA	TRBJ1-5	TGTGCCAGCAGAACGGGCAGGGGAGGCAATCAGCCCCAGCATTTT	CASRTGRGGNQPQHF
NA	TRBV9	NA	TRBJ1-1	TGTGCCAGCAGCGTAGTAGGTTTCGGGAACACTGAAGCTTTCTTT	CASSVVGFGNTEAFF
NA	TRBV5-1	NA	TRBJ2-1	TGCGCCAGCAGCTTGGAGGGCGGGACCTCCTACAATGAGCAGTTCTTC	CASSLEGGTSYNEQFF
few	TRBV28	NA	TRBJ2-6	TGTGCCAGCAGTTTCCCACAGGGGAGGGCTGGGGCCAACGTCCTGACTTTC	CASSFPQGRAGANVLTF
NA	TRBV6-1	NA	TRBJ1-6	TGTGCCAGCAGTGGCGTAGATAATTCACCCCTCCACTTT	CASSGVDNSPLHF
NA	TRBV5-6	NA	TRBJ1-2	TGTGCCAGCAGCAGGCTCACCCTAAGTGGCTATGGCTACACCTTC	CASSRLTLSGYGYTF
few	TRBV13	TRBD2	TRBJ2-5	TGTGCCAGCAGGCGGACTAGAAAAGAGACCCAGTACTTC	CASRRTRKETQYF
NA	TRBV12-3/TRBV12-4	TRBD2	TRBJ2-7	TGTGCCAGCAGTTTATCAACTAGCGGGGGGTCCAATGAGCAGTACTTC	CASSLSTSGGSNEQYF
NA	TRBV7-6	NA	TRBJ1-1	TGTGCCAGCAGCCCGAGGGCCACGGGATCGGACACTGAAGCTTTCTTT	CASSPRATGSDTEAFF
many	TRBV4-2	TRBD2	TRBJ2-1	TGTGCCAGCAGCCAAGTACTAGCGGCCTACAATGAGCAGTTCTTC	CASSQVLAAYNEQFF
NA	TRBV7-9	TRBD2	TRBJ2-7	TGTGCCAGCAGCGAGGGACTAGCCTACGAGCAGTACTTC	CASSEGLAYEQYF
NA	TRBV11-2	NA	TRBJ2-6	TGTGCCAGCAAGGGTATACCCTCTGGGGCCAACGTCCTGACTTTC	CASKGIPSGANVLTF
NA	TRBV2	NA	TRBJ2-1	TGTGCCAGCAGTGAGGGTAGCGGTCAGTTCTTC	CASSEGSGQFF
few	TRBV2	TRBD1	TRBJ2-7	TGTGCCAGCAGTGCCGGGACAGGGATCGAGCAGTACTTC	CASSAGTGIEQYF
NA	TRBV5-1	NA	TRBJ2-7	TGCGCCAGCAGCTTGGAGAGGGTCTCCTACAATGAGCAGTACTTC	CASSLERVSYNEQYF
few	TRBV21-1	NA	TRBJ2-3	TGTGCCAGCAGCGTCATTGGGGATACGCAGTATTTT	CASSVIGDTQYF
NA	TRBV27	NA	TRBJ2-7	TGTGCCAGTTCGAGCGCAGGTGGTGAGTACGAGCAGTACTTC	CASSSAGGEYEQYF
few	TRBV7-2	NA	TRBJ1-5	TGTGCCAGCAGCCCCTCAATGAATCAGCCCCAGCATTTT	CASSPSMNQPQHF
once	TRBV12-5	NA	TRBJ2-7	TGTGCTAGTGGTTTGGGCGAAGGGGGTAATGAGCAGTACTTC	CASGLGEGGNEQYF
NA	TRBV20-1	NA	TRBJ1-2	TGCAGTGCCTATACATCCGGGCCCTATGGGGGCTACACCTTC	CSAYTSGPYGGYTF
NA	TRBV3-1	NA	TRBJ2-1	TGTGCCAGCAGCTGGGACGATAACTCCTACAATGAGCAGTTCTTC	CASSWDDNSYNEQFF
NA	TRBV4-1	NA	TRBJ2-5	TGCGCCAGCAGCGGCGGACAGAGCCTTCAAGAGACCCAGTACTTC	CASSGGQSLQETQYF
few	TRBV10-3	TRBD1	TRBJ2-1	TGTGCCATCAGTGGGACAGGGGAGCAGTTCTTC	CAISGTGEQFF
NA	TRBV11-2	NA	TRBJ2-1	NA	CASSLVGSGISYNERFF
NA	TRBV4-1	TRBD1	TRBJ2-7	TGCGCCAGCAGCCAAGGGACAGGGGATTGCGAGCAGTACTTC	CASSQGTGDCEQYF
NA	TRBV12-3/TRBV12-4	TRBD1	TRBJ2-7	TGTGCCAGCAGCAAGACTCGGGACAGGGCCTCCTACGAGCAGTACTTC	CASSKTRDRASYEQYF
few	TRBV10-3	TRBD1	TRBJ2-1	TGTGCCATCAGTGGTGGGACAGGGAACGGTGAGCAGTTCTTC	CAISGGTGNGEQFF
NA	TRBV24-1	NA	TRBJ2-3	TGTGCCACCAGTGATTTTGGGCCAGATACGCAGTATTTT	CATSDFGPDTQYF
few	TRBV20-1	NA	TRBJ1-2	TGCAGTGCTCACTTGGACAGAGTTGATGGCTACACCTTC	CSAHLDRVDGYTF
many	TRBV5-1	TRBD2	TRBJ2-5	TGTGCCAGCAGCTTAGGACTAGCGGGACAAGAGACCCAGTACTTC	CASSLGLAGQETQYF
NA	TRBV6-2/TRBV6-3	TRBD2	TRBJ2-7	TGTGCCAGCAGTCTGGGACTAGCGCCCCACGAGCAGTACTTC	CASSLGLAPHEQYF
few	TRBV6-5	NA	TRBJ1-1	TGTGCCAGCAGTTACTCAGGGACAATCATGAACACTGAAGCTTTCTTT	CASSYSGTIMNTEAFF
NA	TRBV2	NA	TRBJ2-3	TGTGCCAGCACAAGGGATGCCACAGATACGCAGTATTTT	CASTRDATDTQYF
NA	TRBV12-3/TRBV12-4	NA	TRBJ1-1	TGTGCCAGCAGTTTAGGGGACCCCGTGTACACTGAAGCTTTCTTT	CASSLGDPVYTEAFF
few	TRBV10-3	NA	TRBJ1-1	TGTGCCATTAGCTTGGGACAGAACACTGAAGCTTTCTTT	CAISLGQNTEAFF
few	TRBV29-1	NA	TRBJ2-6	TGCAGCGTGACCCTATCAGGGGCCAACGTCCTGACTTTC	CSVTLSGANVLTF
NA	TRBV10-3	TRBD1	TRBJ1-5	TGTGCCATCAGTGAGTCGGGGGGTCAGGGGGGTCAGCCCCAGCATTTT	CAISESGGQGGQPQHF
many	TRBV29-1	NA	TRBJ2-3	TGCAGCGTTCGCCCAGCCACAGATACGCAGTATTTT	CSVRPATDTQYF
NA	TRBV4-1	TRBD2	TRBJ2-6	TGCGCCAGCAGCCAACTAGCGGTGCGCTCTGGGGCCAACGTCCTGACTTTC	CASSQLAVRSGANVLTF
NA	TRBV6-1	NA	TRBJ1-5	TGTGCCAGCAGTGATGAAATCTTGGGCAATCAGCCCCAGCATTTT	CASSDEILGNQPQHF